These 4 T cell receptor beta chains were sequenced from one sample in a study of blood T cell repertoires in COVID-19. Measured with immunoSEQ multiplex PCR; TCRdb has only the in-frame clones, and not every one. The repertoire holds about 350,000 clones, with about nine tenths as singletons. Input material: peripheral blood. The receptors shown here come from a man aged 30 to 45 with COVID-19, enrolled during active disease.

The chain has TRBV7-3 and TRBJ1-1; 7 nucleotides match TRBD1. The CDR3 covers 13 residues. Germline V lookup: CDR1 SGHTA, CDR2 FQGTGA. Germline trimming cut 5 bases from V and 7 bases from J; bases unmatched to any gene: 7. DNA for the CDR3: TGTGCCAGCAGCCTATACCGGGACAGTGAAGCTTTCTTT. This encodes CASSLYRDSEAFF. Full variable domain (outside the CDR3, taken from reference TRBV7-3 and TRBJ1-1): GAGVSQTPSNKVTEKGKYVELRCDPISGHTALYWYRQSLGQGPEFLIYFQGTGAADDSGLPNDRFFAVRPEGSVSTLKIQRTERGDSAVYLCASSLYRDSEAFFGQGTRLTVV.

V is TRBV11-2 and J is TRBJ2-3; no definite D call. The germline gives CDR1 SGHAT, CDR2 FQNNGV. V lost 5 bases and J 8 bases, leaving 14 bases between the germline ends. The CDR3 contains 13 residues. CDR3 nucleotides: TGTGCCAGCAGCCCTAGAGCGCTTGGTACGCAGTATTTT. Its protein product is CASSPRALGTQYF.

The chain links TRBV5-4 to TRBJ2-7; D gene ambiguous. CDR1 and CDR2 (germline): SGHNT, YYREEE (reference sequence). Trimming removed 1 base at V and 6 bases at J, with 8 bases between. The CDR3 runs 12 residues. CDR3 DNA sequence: TGTGCCAGCAGCTTGTACAGCTCCGAGCAGTACTTC. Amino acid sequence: CASSLYSSEQYF.

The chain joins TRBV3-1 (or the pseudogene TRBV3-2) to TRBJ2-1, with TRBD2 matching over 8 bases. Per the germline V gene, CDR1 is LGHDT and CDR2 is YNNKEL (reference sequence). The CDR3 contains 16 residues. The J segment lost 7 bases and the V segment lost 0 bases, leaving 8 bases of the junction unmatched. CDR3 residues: CASSQDLGSGVNEQFF. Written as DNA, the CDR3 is TGTGCCAGCAGCCAAGATTTGGGTAGCGGGGTTAATGAGCAGTTCTTC.